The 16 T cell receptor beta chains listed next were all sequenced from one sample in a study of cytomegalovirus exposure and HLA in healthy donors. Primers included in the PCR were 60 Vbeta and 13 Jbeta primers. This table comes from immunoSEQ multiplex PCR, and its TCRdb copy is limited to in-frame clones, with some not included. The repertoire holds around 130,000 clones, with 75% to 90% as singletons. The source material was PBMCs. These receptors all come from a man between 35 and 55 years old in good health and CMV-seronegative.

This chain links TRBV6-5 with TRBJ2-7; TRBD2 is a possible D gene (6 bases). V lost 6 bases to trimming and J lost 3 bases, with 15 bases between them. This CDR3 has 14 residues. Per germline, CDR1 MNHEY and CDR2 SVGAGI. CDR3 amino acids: CASSSRWGDYEQYF. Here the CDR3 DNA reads TGTGCCAGCAGCTCAAGATGGGGGGACTACGAGCAGTACTTC.

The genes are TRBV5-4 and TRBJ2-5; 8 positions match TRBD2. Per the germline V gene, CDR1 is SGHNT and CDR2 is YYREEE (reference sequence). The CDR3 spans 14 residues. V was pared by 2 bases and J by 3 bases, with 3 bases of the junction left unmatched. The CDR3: CASSLSGSKETQYF. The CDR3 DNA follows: TGTGCCAGCAGCTTAAGCGGGAGTAAAGAGACCCAGTACTTC. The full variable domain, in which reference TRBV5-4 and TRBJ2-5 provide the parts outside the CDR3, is ETGVTQSPTHLIKTRGQQVTLRCSSQSGHNTVSWYQQALGQGPQFIFQYYREEENGRGNFPPRFSGLQFPNYSSELNVNALELDDSALYLCASSLSGSKETQYFGPGTRLLVL.

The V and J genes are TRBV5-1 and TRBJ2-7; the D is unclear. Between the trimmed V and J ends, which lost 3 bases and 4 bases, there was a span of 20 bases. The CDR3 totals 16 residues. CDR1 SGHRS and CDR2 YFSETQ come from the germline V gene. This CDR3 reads CASSSRPVARLYEQYF. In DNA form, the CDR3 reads TGCGCCAGCAGCTCTCGGCCGGTGGCCAGGTTGTACGAGCAGTACTTC. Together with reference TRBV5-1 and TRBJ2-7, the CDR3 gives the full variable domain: KAGVTQTPRYLIKTRGQQVTLSCSPISGHRSVSWYQQTPGQGLQFLFEYFSETQRNKGNFPGRFSGRQFSNSRSEMNVSTLELGDSALYLCASSSRPVARLYEQYFGPGTRLTVT.

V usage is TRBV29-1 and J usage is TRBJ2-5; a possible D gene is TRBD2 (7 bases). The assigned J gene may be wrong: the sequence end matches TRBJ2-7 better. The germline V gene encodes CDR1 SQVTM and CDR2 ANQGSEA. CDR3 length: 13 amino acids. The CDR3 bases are TGCAGCGTTGACACGGGGGGCCATTACGAGCAGTACTTC. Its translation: CSVDTGGHYEQYF.

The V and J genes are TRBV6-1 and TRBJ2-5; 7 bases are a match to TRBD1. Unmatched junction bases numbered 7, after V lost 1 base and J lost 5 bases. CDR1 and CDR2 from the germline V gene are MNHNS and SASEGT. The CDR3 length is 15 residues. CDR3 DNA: TGTGCCAGCAGTGAAGGGACAGGATTGATTGAGACCCAGTACTTC. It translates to CASSEGTGLIETQYF.

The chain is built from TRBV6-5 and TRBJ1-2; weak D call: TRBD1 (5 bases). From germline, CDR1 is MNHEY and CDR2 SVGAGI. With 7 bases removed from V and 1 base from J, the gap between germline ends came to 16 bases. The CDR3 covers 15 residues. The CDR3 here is CASTPRVDSNYGYTF. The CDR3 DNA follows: TGTGCCAGCACCCCCCGCGTTGACAGTAACTATGGCTACACCTTC.

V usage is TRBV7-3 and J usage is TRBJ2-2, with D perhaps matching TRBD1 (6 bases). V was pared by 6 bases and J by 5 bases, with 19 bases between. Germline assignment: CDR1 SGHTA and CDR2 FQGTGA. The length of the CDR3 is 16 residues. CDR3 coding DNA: TGTGCCAGCAGGATACAGGGCTATGGGGGAACCGGGGAGCTGTTTTTT. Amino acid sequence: CASRIQGYGGTGELFF.

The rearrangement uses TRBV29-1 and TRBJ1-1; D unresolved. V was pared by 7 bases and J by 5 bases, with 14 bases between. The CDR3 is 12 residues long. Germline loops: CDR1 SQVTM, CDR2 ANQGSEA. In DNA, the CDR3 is TGCAGCGCTGCGGAAACGTGGACTGAAGCTTTCTTT. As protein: CSAAETWTEAFF.

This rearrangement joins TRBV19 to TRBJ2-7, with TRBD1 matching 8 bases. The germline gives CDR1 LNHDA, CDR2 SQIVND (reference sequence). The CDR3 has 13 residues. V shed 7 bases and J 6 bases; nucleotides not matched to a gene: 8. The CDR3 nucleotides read TGTGCCAGTACTTCAGGACAGGGCGGCGAGCAGTACTTC. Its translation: CASTSGQGGEQYF. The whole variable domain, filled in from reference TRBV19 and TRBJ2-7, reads DGGITQSPKYLFRKEGQNVTLSCEQNLNHDAMYWYRQDPGQGLRLIYYSQIVNDFQKGDIAEGYSVSREKKESFPLTVTSAQKNPTAFYLCASTSGQGGEQYFGPGTRLTVT.

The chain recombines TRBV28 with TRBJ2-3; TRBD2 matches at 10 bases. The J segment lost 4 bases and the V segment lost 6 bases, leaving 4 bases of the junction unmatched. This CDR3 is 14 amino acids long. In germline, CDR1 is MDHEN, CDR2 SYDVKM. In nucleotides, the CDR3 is TGTGCCAGCAGCTTAGCGGGAGGTGCAGATACGCAGTATTTT. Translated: CASSLAGGADTQYF. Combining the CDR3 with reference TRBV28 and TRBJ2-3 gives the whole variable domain DVKVTQSSRYLVKRTGEKVFLECVQDMDHENMFWYRQDPGLGLRLIYFSYDVKMKEKGDIPEGYSVSREKKERFSLILESASTNQTSMYLCASSLAGGADTQYFGPGTRLTVL.

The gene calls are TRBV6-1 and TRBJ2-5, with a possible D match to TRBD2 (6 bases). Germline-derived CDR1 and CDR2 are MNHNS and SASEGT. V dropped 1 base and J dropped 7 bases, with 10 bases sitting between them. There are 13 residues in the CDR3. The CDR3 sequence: CASSEGGVGTQYF. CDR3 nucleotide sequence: TGTGCCAGCAGTGAAGGCGGGGTGGGGACCCAGTACTTC.

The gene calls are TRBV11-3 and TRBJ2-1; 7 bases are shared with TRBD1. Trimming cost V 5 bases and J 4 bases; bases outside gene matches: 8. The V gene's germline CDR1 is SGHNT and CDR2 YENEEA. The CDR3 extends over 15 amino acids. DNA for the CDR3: TGTGCCAGCAGCCGGGACAGTAAAGTTTACAATGAGCAGTTCTTC. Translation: CASSRDSKVYNEQFF.

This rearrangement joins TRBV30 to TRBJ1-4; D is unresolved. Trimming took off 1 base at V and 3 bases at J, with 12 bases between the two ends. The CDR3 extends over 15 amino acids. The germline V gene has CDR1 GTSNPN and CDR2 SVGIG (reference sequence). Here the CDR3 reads CAWSGLALSNEKLFF. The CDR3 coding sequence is TGTGCCTGGAGTGGGCTAGCGCTCTCTAATGAAAAACTGTTTTTT. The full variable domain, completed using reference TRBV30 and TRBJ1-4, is SQTIHQWPATLVQPVGSPLSLECTVEGTSNPNLYWYRQAAGRGLQLLFYSVGIGQISSEVPQNLSASRPQDRQFILSSKKLLLSDSGFYLCAWSGLALSNEKLFFGSGTQLSVL.

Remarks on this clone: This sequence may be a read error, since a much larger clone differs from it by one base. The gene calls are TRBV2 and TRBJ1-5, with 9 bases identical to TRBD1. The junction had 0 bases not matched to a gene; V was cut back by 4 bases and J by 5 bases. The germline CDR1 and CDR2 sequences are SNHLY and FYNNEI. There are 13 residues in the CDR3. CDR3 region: CASSGTGDQPQHF. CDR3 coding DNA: TGTGCCAGCAGTGGGACAGGGGATCAGCCCCAGCATTTT. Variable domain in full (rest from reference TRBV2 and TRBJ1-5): EPEVTQTPSHQVTQMGQEVILRCVPISNHLYFYWYRQILGQKVEFLVSFYNNEISEKSEIFDDQFSVERPDGSNFTLKIRSTKLEDSAMYFCASSGTGDQPQHFGDGTRLSIL.

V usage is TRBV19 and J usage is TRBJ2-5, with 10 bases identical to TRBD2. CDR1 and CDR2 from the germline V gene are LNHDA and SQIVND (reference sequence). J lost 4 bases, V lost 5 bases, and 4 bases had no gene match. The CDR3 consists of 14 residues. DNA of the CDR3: TGTGCCAGTAGTTTTCGGACTAGCGGAGAGACCCAGTACTTC. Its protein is CASSFRTSGETQYF.

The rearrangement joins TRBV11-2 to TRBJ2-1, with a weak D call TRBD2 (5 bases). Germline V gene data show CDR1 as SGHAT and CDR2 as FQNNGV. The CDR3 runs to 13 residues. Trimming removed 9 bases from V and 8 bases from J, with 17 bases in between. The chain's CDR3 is CASLLAGSDEQFF. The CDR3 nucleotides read TGTGCCAGTTTGCTAGCCGGGTCGGATGAGCAGTTCTTC.